This T cell receptor beta chain was sequenced in a study of graft-versus-host responses after intestinal transplantation. Overall study context: Once they had received anti-thymocyte globulin induction, all recipients took tacrolimus and steroids for about three years.

Whole-study findings and limits: Peak circulating GvH clone levels tracked with early post-transplant HvG declines.

TCRdb keeps only in-frame clones here, not all; method: immunoSEQ multiplex PCR. The data contain approximately 86,000 clones, roughly 90% of them singletons. Germline V lookup: CDR1 LGHNA, CDR2 YSLEER. The CDR3 has 18 residues. V shed 1 base and J 4 bases; nucleotides not matched to a gene: 10. About this clone: Its specificity is unknown.

The chain combines TRBV4-3 with TRBJ1-1; 12 positions agree with TRBD1. The source is a human donor who was the organ donor for an intestinal transplant. The sample consisted of unstimulated CD8+ T cells sorted from spleen or lymph node cells, taken before transplant. CDR3 residues: CASSQVTGTGGGSTEAFF. The DNA of the CDR3 is TGCGCCAGCAGCCAAGTAACCGGGACAGGGGGCGGTAGCACTGAAGCTTTCTTT.